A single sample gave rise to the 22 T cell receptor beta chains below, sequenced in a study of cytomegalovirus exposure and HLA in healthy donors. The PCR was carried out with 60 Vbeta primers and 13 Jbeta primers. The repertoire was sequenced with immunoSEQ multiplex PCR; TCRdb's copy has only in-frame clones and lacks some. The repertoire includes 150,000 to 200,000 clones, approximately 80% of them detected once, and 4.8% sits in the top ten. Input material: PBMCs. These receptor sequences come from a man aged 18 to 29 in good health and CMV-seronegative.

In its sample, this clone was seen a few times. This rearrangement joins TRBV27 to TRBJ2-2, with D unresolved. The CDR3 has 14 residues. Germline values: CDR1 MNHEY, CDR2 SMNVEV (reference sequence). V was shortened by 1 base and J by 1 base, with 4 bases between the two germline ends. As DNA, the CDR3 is TGTGCCAGCAGTTTATTCCAGAACACCGGGGAGCTGTTTTTT. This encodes CASSLFQNTGELFF.

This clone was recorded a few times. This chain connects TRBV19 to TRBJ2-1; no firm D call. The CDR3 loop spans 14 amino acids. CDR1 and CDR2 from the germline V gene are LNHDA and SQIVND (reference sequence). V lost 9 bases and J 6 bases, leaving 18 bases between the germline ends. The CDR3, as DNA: TGTGCCAGCTGCCAAGATGCACTCGTCAATGAGCAGTTCTTC. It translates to CASCQDALVNEQFF.

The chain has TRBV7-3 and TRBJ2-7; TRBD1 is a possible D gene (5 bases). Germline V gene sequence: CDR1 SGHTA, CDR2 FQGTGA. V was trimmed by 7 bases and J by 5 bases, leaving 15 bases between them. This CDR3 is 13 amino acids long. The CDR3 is CASKGAGLHEQYF. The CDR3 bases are TGTGCCAGCAAAGGGGCAGGCTTGCACGAGCAGTACTTC.

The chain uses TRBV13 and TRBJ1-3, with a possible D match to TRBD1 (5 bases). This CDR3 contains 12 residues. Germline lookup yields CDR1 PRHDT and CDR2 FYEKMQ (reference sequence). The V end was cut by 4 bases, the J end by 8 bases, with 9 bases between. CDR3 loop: CASSYRGDTIYF. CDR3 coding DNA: TGTGCCAGCAGCTACCGGGGGGACACCATATATTTT.

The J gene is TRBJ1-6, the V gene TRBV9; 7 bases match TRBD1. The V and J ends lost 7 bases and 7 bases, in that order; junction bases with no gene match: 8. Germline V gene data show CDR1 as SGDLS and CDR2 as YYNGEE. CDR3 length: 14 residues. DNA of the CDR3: TGTGCCAGCCAGGGGGGACTCAGAAATTCACCCCTCCACTTT. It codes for CASQGGLRNSPLHF.

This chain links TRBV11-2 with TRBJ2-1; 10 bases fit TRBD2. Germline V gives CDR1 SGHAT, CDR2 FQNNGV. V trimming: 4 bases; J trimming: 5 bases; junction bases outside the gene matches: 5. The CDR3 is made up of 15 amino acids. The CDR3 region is CASSSLAGENNEQFF. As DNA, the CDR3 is TGTGCCAGCAGCTCTCTAGCGGGGGAAAACAATGAGCAGTTCTTC.

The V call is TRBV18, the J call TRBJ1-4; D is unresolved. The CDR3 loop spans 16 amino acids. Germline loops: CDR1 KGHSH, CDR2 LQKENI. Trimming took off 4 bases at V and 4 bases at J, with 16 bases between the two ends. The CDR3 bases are TGTGCCAGCTCACAACAACACCTAGGGAGTAATGAAAAACTGTTTTTT. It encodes CASSQQHLGSNEKLFF.

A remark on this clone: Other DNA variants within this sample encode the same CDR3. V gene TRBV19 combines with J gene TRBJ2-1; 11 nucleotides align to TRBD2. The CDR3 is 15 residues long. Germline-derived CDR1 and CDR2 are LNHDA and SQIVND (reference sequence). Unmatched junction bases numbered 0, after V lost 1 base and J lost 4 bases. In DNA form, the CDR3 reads TGTGCCAGTAGTATAGGGACTAGCGGGTACAATGAGCAGTTCTTC. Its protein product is CASSIGTSGYNEQFF. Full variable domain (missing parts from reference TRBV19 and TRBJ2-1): DGGITQSPKYLFRKEGQNVTLSCEQNLNHDAMYWYRQDPGQGLRLIYYSQIVNDFQKGDIAEGYSVSREKKESFPLTVTSAQKNPTAFYLCASSIGTSGYNEQFFGPGTRLTVL.

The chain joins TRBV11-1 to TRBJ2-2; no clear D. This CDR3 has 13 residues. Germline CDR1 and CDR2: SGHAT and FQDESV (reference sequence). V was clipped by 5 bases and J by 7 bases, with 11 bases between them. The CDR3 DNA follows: TGTGCCAGCAGCGTCGAACTCCACGGGGAGCTGTTTTTT. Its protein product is CASSVELHGELFF.

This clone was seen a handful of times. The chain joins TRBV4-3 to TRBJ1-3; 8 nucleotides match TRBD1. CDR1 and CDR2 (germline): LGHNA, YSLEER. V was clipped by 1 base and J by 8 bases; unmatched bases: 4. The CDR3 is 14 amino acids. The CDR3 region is CASSQAQGAYTIYF. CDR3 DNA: TGCGCCAGCAGCCAAGCCCAGGGGGCCTACACCATATATTTT.

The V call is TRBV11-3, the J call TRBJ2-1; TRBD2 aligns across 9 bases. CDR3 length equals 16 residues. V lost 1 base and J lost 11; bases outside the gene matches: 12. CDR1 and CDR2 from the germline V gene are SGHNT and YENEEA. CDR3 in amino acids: CASSLGLAGARNKQFF. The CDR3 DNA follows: TGTGCCAGCAGCTTAGGGTTAGCGGGAGCTCGGAATAAGCAGTTCTTC.

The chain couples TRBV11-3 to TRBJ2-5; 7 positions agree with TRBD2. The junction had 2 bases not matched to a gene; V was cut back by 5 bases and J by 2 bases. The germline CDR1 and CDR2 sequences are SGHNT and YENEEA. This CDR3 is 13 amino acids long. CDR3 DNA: TGTGCCAGCAGCACCGGGGGGCAAGAGACCCAGTACTTC. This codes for CASSTGGQETQYF.

The CDR3 reads CASYRDRAHGELFF. The CDR3 coding sequence is TGTGCCAGTTACCGGGACAGGGCTCACGGGGAGCTGTTTTTT. J is TRBJ2-2 and V is TRBV6-5, with TRBD1 matching 9 bases. Germline trimming cut 9 bases from V and 7 bases from J; bases unmatched to any gene: 9. This CDR3 is 14 amino acids long. The germline V gene encodes CDR1 MNHEY and CDR2 SVGAGI.

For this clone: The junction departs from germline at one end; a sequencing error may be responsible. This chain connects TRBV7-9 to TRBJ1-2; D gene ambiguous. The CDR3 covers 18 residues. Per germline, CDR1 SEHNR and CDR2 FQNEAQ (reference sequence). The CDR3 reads CSSSPTSPSPWSHYGYTF. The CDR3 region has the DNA TGTTCCAGCAGCCCAACCTCCCCCAGTCCCTGGTCTCACTATGGCTACACCTTC. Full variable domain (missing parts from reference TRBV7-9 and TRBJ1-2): DTGVSQNPRHKITKRGQNVTFRCDPISEHNRLYWYRQTLGQGPEFLTYFQNEAQLEKSRLLSDRFSAERPKGSFSTLEIQRTEQGDSAMYLCSSSPTSPSPWSHYGYTFGSGTRLTVV.

The CDR3 bases are TGTGCCAGCAGCTTTACAGGGATCTCGCCAGATACGCAGTATTTT. Encoded protein: CASSFTGISPDTQYF. This chain joins TRBV6-5 and TRBJ2-3; weak D call: TRBD1 (6 bases). The CDR3 is 15 amino acids. Between the trimmed V and J ends, which lost 6 bases and 4 bases, there was a span of 17 bases. Germline-derived CDR1 and CDR2 are MNHEY and SVGAGI.

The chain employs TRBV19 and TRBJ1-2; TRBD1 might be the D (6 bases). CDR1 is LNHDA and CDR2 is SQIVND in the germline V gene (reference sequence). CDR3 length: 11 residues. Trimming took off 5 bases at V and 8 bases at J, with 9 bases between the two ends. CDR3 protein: CASSDTGGYTF. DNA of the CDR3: TGTGCCAGTAGTGACACAGGGGGCTACACCTTC.

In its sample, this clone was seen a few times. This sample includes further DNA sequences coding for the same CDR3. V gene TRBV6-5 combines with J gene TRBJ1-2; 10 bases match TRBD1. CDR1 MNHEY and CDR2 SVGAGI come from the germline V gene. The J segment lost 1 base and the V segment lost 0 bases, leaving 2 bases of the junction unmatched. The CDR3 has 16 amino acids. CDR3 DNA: TGTGCCAGCAGTTACTCCCGGACAGGGGGTAACTATGGCTACACCTTC. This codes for CASSYSRTGGNYGYTF.

The CDR3 nucleotides read TGCAGCGTTTTTGGATTTTTGGGACAGTGGCAAGAGACCCAGTACTTC. Its protein product is CSVFGFLGQWQETQYF. The chain uses TRBV29-1 and TRBJ2-5; 7 nucleotides line up with TRBD1. The V gene's germline CDR1 is SQVTM and CDR2 ANQGSEA. Trimming took 5 bases from V and 2 from J; bases not matched to a gene: 14. CDR3 length: 16 amino acids.

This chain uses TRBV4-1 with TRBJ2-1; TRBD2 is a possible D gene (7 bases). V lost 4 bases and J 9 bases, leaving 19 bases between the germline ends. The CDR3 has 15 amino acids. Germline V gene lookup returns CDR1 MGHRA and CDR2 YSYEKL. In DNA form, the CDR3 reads TGCGCCAGCAGCCCTTCGGGGGGCAAACTGGGTGAGCAGTTCTTC. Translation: CASSPSGGKLGEQFF.

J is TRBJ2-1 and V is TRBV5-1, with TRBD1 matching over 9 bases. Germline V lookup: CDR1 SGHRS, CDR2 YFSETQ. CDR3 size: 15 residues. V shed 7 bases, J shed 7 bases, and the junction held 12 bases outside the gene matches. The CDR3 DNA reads TGCGCCAGCTCAAAAGGGGACAGGGAGGTAAATGAGCAGTTCTTC. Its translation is CASSKGDREVNEQFF.

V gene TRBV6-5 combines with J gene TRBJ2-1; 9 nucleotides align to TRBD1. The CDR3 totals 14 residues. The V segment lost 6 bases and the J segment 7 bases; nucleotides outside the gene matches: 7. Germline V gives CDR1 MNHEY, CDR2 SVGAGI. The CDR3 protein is CASSKSGTGNEQFF. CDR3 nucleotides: TGTGCCAGCAGCAAGTCCGGGACAGGGAATGAGCAGTTCTTC.

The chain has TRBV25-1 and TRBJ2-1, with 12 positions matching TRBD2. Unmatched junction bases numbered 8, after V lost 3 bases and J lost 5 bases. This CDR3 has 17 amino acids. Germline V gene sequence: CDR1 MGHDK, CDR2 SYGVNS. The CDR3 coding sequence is TGTGCCAGCAGTGATTCCGGACTAGCGGGATTCCACAATGAGCAGTTCTTC. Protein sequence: CASSDSGLAGFHNEQFF.